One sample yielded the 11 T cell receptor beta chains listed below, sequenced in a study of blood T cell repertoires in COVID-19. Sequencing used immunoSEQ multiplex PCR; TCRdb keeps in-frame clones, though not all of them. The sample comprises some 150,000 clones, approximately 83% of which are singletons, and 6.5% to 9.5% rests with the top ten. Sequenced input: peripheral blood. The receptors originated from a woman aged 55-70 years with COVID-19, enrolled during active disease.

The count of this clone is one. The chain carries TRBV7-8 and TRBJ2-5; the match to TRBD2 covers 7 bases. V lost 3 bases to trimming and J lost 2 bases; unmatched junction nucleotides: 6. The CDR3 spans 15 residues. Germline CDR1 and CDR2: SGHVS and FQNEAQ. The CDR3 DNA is TGTGCCAGCAGCTTCTCACGGGGGGTTCAAGAGACCCAGTACTTC. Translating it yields CASSFSRGVQETQYF.

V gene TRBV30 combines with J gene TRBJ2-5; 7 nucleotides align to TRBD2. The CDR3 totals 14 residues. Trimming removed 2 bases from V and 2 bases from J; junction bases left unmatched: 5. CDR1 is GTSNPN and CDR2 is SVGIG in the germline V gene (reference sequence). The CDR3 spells CAWSFASGQETQYF. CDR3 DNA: TGTGCCTGGAGTTTCGCTAGCGGACAAGAGACCCAGTACTTC. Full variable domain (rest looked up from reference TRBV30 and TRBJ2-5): SQTIHQWPATLVQPVGSPLSLECTVEGTSNPNLYWYRQAAGRGLQLLFYSVGIGQISSEVPQNLSASRPQDRQFILSSKKLLLSDSGFYLCAWSFASGQETQYFGPGTRLLVL.

The chain's CDR3 is CASSLDGTGDTEAFF. Written as DNA, the CDR3 is TGTGCCAGCAGCTTAGACGGGACAGGGGACACTGAAGCTTTCTTT. The chain combines TRBV7-2 with TRBJ1-1; the match to TRBD1 covers 10 bases. Trimming cost V 1 base and J 3 bases; bases outside gene matches: 2. This CDR3 is built from 15 residues. Germline CDR1 and CDR2: SGHTA and FQGNSA.

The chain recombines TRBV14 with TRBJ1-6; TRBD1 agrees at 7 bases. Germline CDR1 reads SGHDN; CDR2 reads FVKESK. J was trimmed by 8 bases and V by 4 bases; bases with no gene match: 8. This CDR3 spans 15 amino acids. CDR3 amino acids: CASSLRPGQYSPLHF. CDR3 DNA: TGTGCCAGCAGCCTCCGACCGGGACAGTATTCACCCCTCCACTTT. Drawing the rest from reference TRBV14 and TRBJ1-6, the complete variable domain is EAGVTQFPSHSVIEKGQTVTLRCDPISGHDNLYWYRRVMGKEIKFLLHFVKESKQDESGMPNNRFLAERTGGTYSTLKVQPAELEDSGVYFCASSLRPGQYSPLHFGNGTRLTVT.

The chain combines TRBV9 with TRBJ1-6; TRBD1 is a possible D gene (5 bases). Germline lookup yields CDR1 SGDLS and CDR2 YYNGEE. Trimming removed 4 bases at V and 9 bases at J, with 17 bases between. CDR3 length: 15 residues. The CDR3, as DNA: TGTGCCAGCAGCAAAGGCGGGGGGAGCGGTTCACCCCTCCACTTT. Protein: CASSKGGGSGSPLHF.

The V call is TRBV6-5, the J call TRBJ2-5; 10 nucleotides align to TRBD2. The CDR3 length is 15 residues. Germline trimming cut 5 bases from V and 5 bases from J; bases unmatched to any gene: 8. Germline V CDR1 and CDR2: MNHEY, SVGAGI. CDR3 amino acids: CASSPSGGAGETQYF. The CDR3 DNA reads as TGTGCCAGCAGTCCCAGCGGGGGGGCCGGGGAGACCCAGTACTTC.

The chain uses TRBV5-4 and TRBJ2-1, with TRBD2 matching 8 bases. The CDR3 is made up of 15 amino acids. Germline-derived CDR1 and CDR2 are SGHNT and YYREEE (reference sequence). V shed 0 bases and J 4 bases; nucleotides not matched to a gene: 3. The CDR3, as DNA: TGTGCCAGCAGCTTGGACGGCGGGGGGTACAATGAGCAGTTCTTC. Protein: CASSLDGGGYNEQFF.

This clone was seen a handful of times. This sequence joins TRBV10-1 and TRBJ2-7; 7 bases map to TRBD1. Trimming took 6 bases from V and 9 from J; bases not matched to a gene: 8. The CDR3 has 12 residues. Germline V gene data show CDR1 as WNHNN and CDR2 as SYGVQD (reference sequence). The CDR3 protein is CASRPRQGVQYF. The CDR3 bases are TGCGCCAGCAGACCCCGACAGGGCGTGCAGTACTTC.

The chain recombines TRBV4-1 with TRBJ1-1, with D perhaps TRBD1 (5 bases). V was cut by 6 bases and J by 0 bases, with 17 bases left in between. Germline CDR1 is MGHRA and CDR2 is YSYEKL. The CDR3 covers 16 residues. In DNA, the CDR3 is TGCGCCAGCAGTGACACAATAGAACAGGTGAACACTGAAGCTTTCTTT. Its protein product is CASSDTIEQVNTEAFF.

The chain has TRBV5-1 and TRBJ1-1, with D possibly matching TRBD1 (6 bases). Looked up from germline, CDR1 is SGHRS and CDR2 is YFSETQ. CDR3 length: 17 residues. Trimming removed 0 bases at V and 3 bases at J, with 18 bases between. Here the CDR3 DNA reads TGCGCCAGCAGCTTGGGATCCAGGGGTTGGGGGTACACTGAAGCTTTCTTT. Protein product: CASSLGSRGWGYTEAFF. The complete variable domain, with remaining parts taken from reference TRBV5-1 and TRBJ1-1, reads KAGVTQTPRYLIKTRGQQVTLSCSPISGHRSVSWYQQTPGQGLQFLFEYFSETQRNKGNFPGRFSGRQFSNSRSEMNVSTLELGDSALYLCASSLGSRGWGYTEAFFGQGTRLTVV.

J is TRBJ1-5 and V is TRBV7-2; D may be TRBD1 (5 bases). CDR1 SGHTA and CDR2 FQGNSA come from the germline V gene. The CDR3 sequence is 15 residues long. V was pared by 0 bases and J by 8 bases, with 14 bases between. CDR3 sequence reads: CASSLAFGGGEPQHF. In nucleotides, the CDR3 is TGTGCCAGCAGCTTAGCGTTCGGCGGGGGTGAGCCCCAGCATTTT.